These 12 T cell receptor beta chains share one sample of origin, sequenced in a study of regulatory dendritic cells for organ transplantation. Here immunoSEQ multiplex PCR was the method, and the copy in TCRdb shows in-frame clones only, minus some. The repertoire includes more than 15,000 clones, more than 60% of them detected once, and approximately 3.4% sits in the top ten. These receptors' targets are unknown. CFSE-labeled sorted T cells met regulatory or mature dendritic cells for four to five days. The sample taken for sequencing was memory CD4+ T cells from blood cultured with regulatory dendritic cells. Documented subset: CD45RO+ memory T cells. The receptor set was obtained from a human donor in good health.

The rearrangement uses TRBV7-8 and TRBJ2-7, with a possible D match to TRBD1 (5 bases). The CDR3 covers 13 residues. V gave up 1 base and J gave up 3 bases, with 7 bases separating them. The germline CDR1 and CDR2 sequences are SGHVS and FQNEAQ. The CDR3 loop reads CASSLGQFYEQYF. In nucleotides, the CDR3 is TGTGCCAGCAGCTTAGGACAGTTCTACGAGCAGTACTTC.

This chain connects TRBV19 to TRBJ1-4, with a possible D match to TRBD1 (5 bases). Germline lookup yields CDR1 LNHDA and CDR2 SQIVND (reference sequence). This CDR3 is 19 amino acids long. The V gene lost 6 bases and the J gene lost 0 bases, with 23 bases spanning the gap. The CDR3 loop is CASRLAGPRWVATNEKLFF. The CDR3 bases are TGTGCCAGTAGACTCGCAGGGCCCCGCTGGGTTGCAACTAATGAAAAACTGTTTTTT.

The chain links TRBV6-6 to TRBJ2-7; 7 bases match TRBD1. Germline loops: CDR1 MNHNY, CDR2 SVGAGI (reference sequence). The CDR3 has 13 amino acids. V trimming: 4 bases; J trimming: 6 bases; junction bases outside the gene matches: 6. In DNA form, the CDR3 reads TGTGCCAGCAGTTTTCAAGGGACAGCCGAGCAGTACTTC. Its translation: CASSFQGTAEQYF.

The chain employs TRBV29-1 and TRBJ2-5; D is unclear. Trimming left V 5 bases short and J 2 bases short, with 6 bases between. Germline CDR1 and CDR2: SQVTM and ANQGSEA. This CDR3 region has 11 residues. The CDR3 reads CSVRRQETQYF. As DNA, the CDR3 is TGCAGCGTTAGGAGACAAGAGACCCAGTACTTC.

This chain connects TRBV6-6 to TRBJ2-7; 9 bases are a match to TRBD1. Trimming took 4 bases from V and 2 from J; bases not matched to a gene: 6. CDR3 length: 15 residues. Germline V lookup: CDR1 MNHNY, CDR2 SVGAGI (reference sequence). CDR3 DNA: TGTGCCAGCAGTTCCCGGGACAGGGTCCCCTACGAGCAGTACTTC. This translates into CASSSRDRVPYEQYF.

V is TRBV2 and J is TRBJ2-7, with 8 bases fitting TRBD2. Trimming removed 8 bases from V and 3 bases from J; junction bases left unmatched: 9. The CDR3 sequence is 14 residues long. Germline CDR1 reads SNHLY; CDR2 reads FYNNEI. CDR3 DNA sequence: TGTGCCAGCTCCCGAGGACTAGCCAGCTACGAGCAGTACTTC. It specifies CASSRGLASYEQYF. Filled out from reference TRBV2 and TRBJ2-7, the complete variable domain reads EPEVTQTPSHQVTQMGQEVILRCVPISNHLYFYWYRQILGQKVEFLVSFYNNEISEKSEIFDDQFSVERPDGSNFTLKIRSTKLEDSAMYFCASSRGLASYEQYFGPGTRLTVT.

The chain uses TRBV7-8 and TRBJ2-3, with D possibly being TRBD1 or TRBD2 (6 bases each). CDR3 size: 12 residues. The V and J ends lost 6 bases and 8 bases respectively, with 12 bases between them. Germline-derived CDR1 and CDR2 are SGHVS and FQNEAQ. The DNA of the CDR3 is TGTGCCAGCAGGCCCGAGGGGGGTACGCAGTATTTT. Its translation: CASRPEGGTQYF.

This chain's CDR3 is CASGKGGSETQYF. In DNA, the CDR3 is TGTGCTAGTGGCAAAGGGGGGTCGGAGACCCAGTACTTC. The chain combines TRBV12-5 with TRBJ2-5; D tentatively fits TRBD1 or TRBD2 (6 bases each). V lost 6 bases and J 5 bases, leaving 13 bases between the germline ends. Germline loops: CDR1 LGHNT, CDR2 FRNRAP. The CDR3 extends over 13 amino acids.

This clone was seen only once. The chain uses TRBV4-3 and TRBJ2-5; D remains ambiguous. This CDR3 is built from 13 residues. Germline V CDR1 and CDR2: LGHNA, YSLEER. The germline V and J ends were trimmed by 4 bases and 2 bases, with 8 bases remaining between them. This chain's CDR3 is CASSPNLQETQYF. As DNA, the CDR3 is TGCGCCAGCAGCCCGAACTTACAAGAGACCCAGTACTTC.

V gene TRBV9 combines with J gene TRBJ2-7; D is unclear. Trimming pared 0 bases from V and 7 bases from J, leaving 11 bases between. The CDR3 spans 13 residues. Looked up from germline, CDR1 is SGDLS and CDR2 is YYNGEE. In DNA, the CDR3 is TGTGCCAGCAGCGTAGTGGGGTTGGGTGAGCAGTACTTC. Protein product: CASSVVGLGEQYF.

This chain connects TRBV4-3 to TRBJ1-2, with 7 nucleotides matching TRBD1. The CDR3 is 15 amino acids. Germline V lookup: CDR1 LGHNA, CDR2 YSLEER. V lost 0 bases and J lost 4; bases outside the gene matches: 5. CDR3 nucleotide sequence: TGCGCCAGCAGCCAAGATAGACAGGGCGGCTATGGCTACACCTTC. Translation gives CASSQDRQGGYGYTF.

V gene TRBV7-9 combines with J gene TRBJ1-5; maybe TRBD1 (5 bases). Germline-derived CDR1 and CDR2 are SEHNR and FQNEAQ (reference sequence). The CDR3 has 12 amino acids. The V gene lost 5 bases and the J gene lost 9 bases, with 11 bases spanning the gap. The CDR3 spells CASSVGQGPQHF. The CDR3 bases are TGTGCCAGCAGCGTAGGCCAGGGGCCCCAGCATTTT.